This TCR beta chain was recovered during a study of cytomegalovirus exposure and HLA in healthy donors. Study outcomes and limitations: When analyzed later, a missense DCLRE1C variant was found to be linked to TCR beta V- and J-gene trimming. Most sequenced TCRs were rare (though some public TCRs occurred in many donors).

Amplification used 60 Vbeta primers and 13 Jbeta primers. Method: immunoSEQ multiplex PCR; TCRdb's copy keeps in-frame clones and lacks some. The sample contains 100,000 to 150,000 clones, 60% to 85% of which appear only once. Points on this clone: Its antigen is unidentified.

The sequenced material came from PBMCs. The sequence was obtained from a female donor in good health and CMV-seronegative.

The CDR3 reads CASAAGYYGYTF. DNA of the CDR3: TGTGCCAGTGCTGCCGGGTACTATGGCTACACCTTC. The J gene is TRBJ1-2, the V gene TRBV19; D is unclear. Between the trimmed V and J ends, which lost 8 bases and 3 bases, there was a span of 10 bases. The CDR3 is 12 amino acids. Germline V CDR1 and CDR2: LNHDA, SQIVND (reference sequence). Based on the CDR3 plus reference TRBV19 and TRBJ1-2, the full variable domain is DGGITQSPKYLFRKEGQNVTLSCEQNLNHDAMYWYRQDPGQGLRLIYYSQIVNDFQKGDIAEGYSVSREKKESFPLTVTSAQKNPTAFYLCASAAGYYGYTFGSGTRLTVV.